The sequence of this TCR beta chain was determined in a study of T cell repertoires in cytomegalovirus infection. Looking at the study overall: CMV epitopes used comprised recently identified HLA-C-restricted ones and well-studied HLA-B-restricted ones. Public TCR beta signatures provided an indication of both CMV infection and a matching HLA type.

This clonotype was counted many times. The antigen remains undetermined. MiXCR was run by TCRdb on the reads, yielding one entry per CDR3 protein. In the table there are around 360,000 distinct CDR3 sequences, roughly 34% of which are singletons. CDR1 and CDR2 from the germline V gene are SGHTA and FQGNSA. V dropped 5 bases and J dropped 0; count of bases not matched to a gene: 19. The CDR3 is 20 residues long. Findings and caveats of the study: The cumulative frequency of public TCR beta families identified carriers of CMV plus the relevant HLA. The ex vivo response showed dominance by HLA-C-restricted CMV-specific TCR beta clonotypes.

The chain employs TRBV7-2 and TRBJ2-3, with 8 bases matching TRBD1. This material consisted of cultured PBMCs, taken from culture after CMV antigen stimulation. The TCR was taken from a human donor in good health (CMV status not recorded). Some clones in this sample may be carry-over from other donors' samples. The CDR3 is CASSTPARTGSYSSTDTQYF. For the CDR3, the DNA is TGTGCCAGCAGCACTCCCGCCCGGACAGGGAGTTACTCTAGCACAGATACGCAGTATTTT.